This entry lists 23 T cell receptor beta chains sequenced from one sample in a study of metastatic and nonmetastatic thyroid tumors. Thyroid surgery had not been preceded by any treatment in any patient. With MiXCR, TCRdb reprocessed the PCR reads. The data show around 25,000 clones, 20% to 30% seen once. Input material: blood. Receptor source: a female donor with papillary thyroid cancer or a benign thyroid nodule (not recorded which). Some clones in this sample may be carry-over from other donors' samples.

A note on this clone: A much larger clone lies one base from this, so it may be a read error. V is TRBV19 and J is TRBJ2-2; unclear D gene. There are 13 residues in the CDR3. Deletions cut 4 bases from V and 1 base from J, with 4 bases between. Germline V gene lookup returns CDR1 LNHDA and CDR2 SQIVND (reference sequence). The CDR3, as DNA: TGTGCCAGTAGTAGAGTGAACACCGGGGAGCTGTTTTTT. Translating it yields CASSRVNTGELFF.

This clone was found many times. The chain links TRBV29-1 to TRBJ2-3, with TRBD1 identical over 9 bases. CDR3 size: 17 residues. Unmatched junction bases numbered 15, after V lost 7 bases and J lost 1 base. CDR1 and CDR2 (germline): SQVTM, ANQGSEA. The CDR3 bases are TGCAGCGGGGGACAGGGCGGGTTATTTTTCGGCACAGATACGCAGTATTTT. Encoded protein: CSGGQGGLFFGTDTQYF.

This clone showed up just a few times. The chain is built from TRBV12-3 or TRBV12-4 and TRBJ2-3; D uncertain. Trimming cost V 4 bases and J 6 bases, with 11 bases left between them. The CDR3 loop spans 13 amino acids. The CDR3 sequence: CASSYWSSDTQYF. The CDR3 DNA is TGTGCCAGCAGTTACTGGAGTAGTGATACGCAGTATTTT.

This clone was observed a handful of times. The chain couples TRBV6-1 to TRBJ2-5; D is possibly TRBD2 (6 bases). The germline CDR1 and CDR2 sequences are MNHNS and SASEGT. V lost 4 bases and J 0 bases, leaving 9 bases between the germline ends. The length of the CDR3 is 14 residues. CDR3 coding DNA: TGTGCCAGCAGTGCCGGGACTTACCAAGAGACCCAGTACTTC. Encoded protein: CASSAGTYQETQYF.

This clone was detected many times. The rearrangement uses TRBV5-1 and TRBJ1-1; D gene uncertain. The CDR3 has 13 residues. Trimming took off 5 bases at V and 1 base at J, with 9 bases between the two ends. Looked up from germline, CDR1 is SGHRS and CDR2 is YFSETQ. CDR3 DNA sequence: TGCGCCAGCAGTGAGGTAGCGAACACTGAAGCTTTCTTT. It encodes CASSEVANTEAFF.

The sample holds a few counts of this clone. CDR3 in DNA: TGTGCCAGCAGCCAAGTACGGTCGACCTCTGGGGCCAACGTCCTGACTTTC. It is translated as CASSQVRSTSGANVLTF. This chain connects TRBV4-2 to TRBJ2-6; D not certain. Germline V gene lookup returns CDR1 LGHNA and CDR2 YNFKEQ. This CDR3 has 17 amino acids. Trimming removed 1 base from V and 0 bases from J, with 10 bases in between.

This clone was recorded many times. This chain connects TRBV6-4 to TRBJ2-5; 8 nucleotides line up with TRBD2. The CDR3 has 14 amino acids. The germline gives CDR1 MRHNA, CDR2 SNTAGT. The junction had 8 bases not matched to a gene; V was cut back by 10 bases and J by 1 base. CDR3 sequence: CATTPGLVQETQYF. CDR3 DNA sequence: TGTGCCACAACTCCGGGACTAGTCCAAGAGACCCAGTACTTC.

By share of the sample, this clone is medium-sized. V gene TRBV28 combines with J gene TRBJ1-4; 10 positions match TRBD1. The CDR3 totals 16 residues. In germline, CDR1 is MDHEN, CDR2 SYDVKM. V lost 3 bases to trimming and J lost 6 bases; unmatched junction nucleotides: 7. The CDR3 DNA reads as TGTGCCAGCAGTTTTGAAACCGGGACAGGGGATGAAAAACTGTTTTTT. Protein: CASSFETGTGDEKLFF.

This clone was counted at least ten times. The V and J genes are TRBV20-1 and TRBJ1-5; no reliable D call. The germline gives CDR1 DFQATT, CDR2 SNEGSKA (reference sequence). The CDR3 is made up of 13 amino acids. V was clipped by 3 bases and J by 5 bases, with 11 bases between them. The CDR3 nucleotides read TGCAGTGCTAGGAGGGAGGCTGATCAGCCCCAGCATTTT. Translating it yields CSARREADQPQHF.

This clone was seen ten or more times. V usage is TRBV12-3 or TRBV12-4 and J usage is TRBJ2-1; possibly TRBD2 for D (5 bases). Trimming cost V 2 bases and J 2 bases, with 28 bases left between them. The length of the CDR3 is 21 residues. The CDR3 DNA sequence: TGTGCCAGCAGTTTAAGAGAATTCGGCGGGTCCTACCCCGGTCCCTACAATGAGCAGTTCTTC. Its protein is CASSLREFGGSYPGPYNEQFF.

This clone was seen at least ten times. The V gene is TRBV20-1, the J gene TRBJ2-1; 10 positions agree with TRBD2. This CDR3 has 15 residues. V was pared by 3 bases and J by 3 bases, with 5 bases of the junction left unmatched. From germline, CDR1 is DFQATT and CDR2 SNEGSKA (reference sequence). For the CDR3, the DNA is TGCAGTGCTAGGGCTAGCGGGGGCTACTACAATGAGCAGTTCTTC. Protein sequence: CSARASGGYYNEQFF.

This clone was counted ten times or more. V is TRBV27 and J is TRBJ1-1; D is unresolved. The CDR3 totals 13 residues. Looked up from germline, CDR1 is MNHEY and CDR2 is SMNVEV (reference sequence). Trimming cost V 4 bases and J 6 bases, with 12 bases left between them. The CDR3 nucleotides are TGTGCCAGCAGTTCCTACCGGGAAGCTGAAGCTTTCTTT. Its protein is CASSSYREAEAFF.

In this sample, this clone turned up a few times. The rearrangement joins TRBV2 to TRBJ1-1; 8 bases agree with TRBD1. Looked up from germline, CDR1 is SNHLY and CDR2 is FYNNEI. V shed 7 bases and J 6 bases; nucleotides not matched to a gene: 13. The CDR3 runs 15 residues. CDR3 DNA: TGTGCCAGCACCTCAAGACAGGGGAGTTCGGCTGAAGCTTTCTTT. Translation: CASTSRQGSSAEAFF.

The chain has TRBV28 and TRBJ1-5; TRBD1 agrees at 7 bases. Germline lookup yields CDR1 MDHEN and CDR2 SYDVKM. This CDR3 region has 15 residues. Trimming at V came to 3 bases and at J to 6 bases, leaving 8 bases not matched to a gene. DNA of the CDR3: TGTGCCAGCAGTTTTGGAGGACAGGATAGTCAGCCCCAGCATTTT. Translating gives CASSFGGQDSQPQHF.

A few counts support this clone. The rearrangement links TRBV12-3 or TRBV12-4 to TRBJ2-2, with unresolved D. The V and J ends lost 5 bases and 6 bases respectively, with 10 bases between them. This CDR3 has 13 amino acids. The CDR3 loop is CASSPMVAGELFF. Here the CDR3 DNA reads TGTGCCAGCAGTCCTATGGTGGCCGGGGAGCTGTTTTTT.

The gene calls are TRBV11-3 and TRBJ2-2; D is ambiguous. The CDR3 totals 12 residues. Germline assignment: CDR1 SGHNT and CDR2 YENEEA. The V end lost 3 bases, the J end lost 7 bases, and 6 bases lay between the germline ends. The CDR3 here is CASSFVVGELFF. CDR3 nucleotides: TGTGCCAGCAGCTTTGTAGTCGGGGAGCTGTTTTTT. Supplemented by reference TRBV11-3 and TRBJ2-2, the full variable domain reads EAGVVQSPRYKIIEKKQPVAFWCNPISGHNTLYWYLQNLGQGPELLIRYENEEAVDDSQLPKDRFSAERLKGVDSTLKIQPAELGDSAVYLCASSFVVGELFFGEGSRLTVL.

This clone is classed as medium-sized (0.01 to 0.1%). V usage is TRBV12-3 or TRBV12-4 and J usage is TRBJ2-3; TRBD2 matches 14 bases. The CDR3 length is 18 residues. V lost 6 bases and J lost 1; bases outside the gene matches: 9. The chain's CDR3 is CASSRLAGGQGGTDTQYF. The CDR3 DNA is TGTGCCAGCAGCAGACTAGCGGGAGGGCAAGGAGGCACAGATACGCAGTATTTT.

The gene calls are TRBV20-1 and TRBJ2-5, with D tentatively TRBD1 (6 bases). The germline gives CDR1 DFQATT, CDR2 SNEGSKA (reference sequence). The CDR3 totals 13 residues. V lost 4 bases and J 7 bases, leaving 16 bases between the germline ends. CDR3 sequence (DNA): TGCAGTGCTATGACCCACAGGGACGGGACCCAGTACTTC. Amino acids: CSAMTHRDGTQYF.

This clone is medium-sized within its sample. The chain couples TRBV12-3 or TRBV12-4 to TRBJ1-2; no definite D call. This CDR3 is 11 amino acids long. Between the trimmed V and J ends, which lost 5 bases and 8 bases, there was a span of 9 bases. The CDR3 nucleotides read TGTGCCAGCAGTCGAGGGTGGGGCTACACCTTC. This translates into CASSRGWGYTF.

In this sample, this clone turned up a few times. Here the CDR3 omits its conserved ending phenylalanine or tryptophan, so a read error is the likely source. The chain joins TRBV28 to TRBJ1-3, with 8 bases that match TRBD1. The germline V gene has CDR1 MDHEN and CDR2 SYDVKM. This CDR3 region has 15 residues. Losses at the gene ends were 3 bases for V and 3 bases for J; bases not matched to a gene: 4. CDR3 amino acids: CASSFQGAYGNTIYL. The DNA for the CDR3 is TGTGCCAGCAGTTTTCAGGGGGCATATGGAAACACCATATATCTT.

This clone came up many times. The rearrangement joins TRBV20-1 to TRBJ2-7; 9 nucleotides line up with TRBD1. This CDR3 is built from 15 residues. V lost 0 bases and J lost 7; bases outside the gene matches: 10. From germline, CDR1 is DFQATT and CDR2 SNEGSKA (reference sequence). The CDR3, as DNA: TGCAGTGCTAGAGATCCGGGACAGGGTGTGAATGAGCAGTACGTC. This gives the protein CSARDPGQGVNEQYV.

Worth noting for this clone: The germline gene is not matched at one end of the junction; a read error may be the cause. The gene calls are TRBV7-7 and TRBJ1-3, with 8 bases that match TRBD1. Germline CDR1 reads SSHAT; CDR2 reads FNYEAQ (reference sequence). The CDR3 covers 15 residues. The CDR3 DNA is TGTGCTAGCAGAACCGGGACAGGTCGGGGAAACACCATATATTTT. It yields the protein CASRTGTGRGNTIYF.

This clone is medium-sized. The chain links TRBV28 to TRBJ2-1; D tentatively reads TRBD1 or TRBD2 (5 bases each). The CDR3 covers 11 residues. V was pared by 3 bases and J by 10 bases, with 7 bases between. Germline CDR1 reads MDHEN; CDR2 reads SYDVKM. CDR3 protein: CASSLRGEQFF. The DNA of the CDR3 is TGTGCCAGCAGTTTGAGGGGAGAGCAGTTCTTC.